This T cell receptor (beta chain) is drawn from a study of CD8 T cells in Susac syndrome. An amount of RNA that ranged from roughly 0.45 to 1 ug was reverse transcribed with random hexamers. Amplification of TCR beta CDR3 across 54 Vbeta and 13 Jbeta was performed with immunoSEQ multiplex PCR. TCRdb called the immunoSEQ multiplex PCR reads again in MiXCR, with one record for every CDR3 protein. This table has some 150,000 distinct CDR3 sequences, around 95% appearing once. V lost 6 bases and J lost 1, with 12 bases in between. Looked up from germline, CDR1 is SGHRS and CDR2 is YFSETQ. CDR3 length: 14 residues. CD8+ and CD4+ blood T cells underwent TCR beta sequencing. TEMRA cells were FACS-enriched and CD8+ and CD4+ T cells negatively isolated.

This TCR derives from a human donor with multiple sclerosis. The chain links TRBV5-1 to TRBJ2-3; possible D gene TRBD2, 6 bases. Sequenced sample: CD8+ T cells from PBMCs. CDR3 bases: TGCGCCAGCACCGGGGGATGGGGCACAGATACGCAGTATTTT. It yields the protein CASTGGWGTDTQYF.